This record looks at one TCR beta chain sequence and its context. This specimen comes from a study of blood T cell repertoires in COVID-19. Clones were read by immunoSEQ multiplex PCR, and TCRdb kept only the in-frame ones, dropping some. The sample lists a few hundred thousand clones, roughly four fifths occurring once. This TCR was sampled from a woman aged 50 to 60 who had recovered from COVID-19. Specimen: PBMCs or T cells enriched from blood (not recorded which).

This chain's CDR3 is CASSLYLGQGYNEQFF. In nucleotides, the CDR3 is TGCGCCAGCAGCTTGTACCTGGGACAGGGATACAATGAGCAGTTCTTC. The chain carries TRBV5-1 and TRBJ2-1, with TRBD1 identical over 9 bases. Trimming took 1 base from V and 4 from J; bases not matched to a gene: 6. Germline V gene sequence: CDR1 SGHRS, CDR2 YFSETQ. This CDR3 has 16 residues.